This T cell receptor beta chain comes out of a study of OX40 agonist ivuxolimab in advanced cancers. Findings and caveats of the study: Both CD4+ and CD8+ T cell populations in blood had undergone clonal expansion by week 6 at 0.1 to 3.0 mg/kg. CD8+ T cells (on average) carried more expanded clones than CD4+ T cells.

Germline loops: CDR1 SGHRS, CDR2 YFSETQ. V lost 2 bases and J 4 bases, leaving 8 bases between the germline ends. The CDR3 length is 13 residues. Produced via immunoSEQ multiplex PCR; TCRdb's table is partial and in-frame only. The data show around 150,000 clones, with 90% to 95% seen just once and about 0.31% held by the top ten. Autoimmune disease history or systemic immunosuppression led to patients being barred. As concerns this clone: Its cognate antigen is unknown.

The V gene is TRBV5-1, the J gene TRBJ2-3; D unresolved. The sample was CD4+ or CD8+ T cells sorted from blood, taken in a trial of the OX40 agonist ivuxolimab. This TCR was recovered from an adult with an advanced solid tumor such as melanoma, head and neck, liver or kidney cancer. The CDR3 DNA is TGCGCCAGCAGCTTCGCAGGATCAGATACGCAGTATTTT. The encoded protein is CASSFAGSDTQYF. Full variable domain (rest looked up from reference TRBV5-1 and TRBJ2-3): KAGVTQTPRYLIKTRGQQVTLSCSPISGHRSVSWYQQTPGQGLQFLFEYFSETQRNKGNFPGRFSGRQFSNSRSEMNVSTLELGDSALYLCASSFAGSDTQYFGPGTRLTVL.